The 22 T cell receptor beta chains presented below share a single source sample, sequenced in a study of CD8 T cells in Susac syndrome. Reverse transcription used roughly 0.5 to 1 ug RNA and random hexamers. Via MiXCR, TCRdb re-called the immunoSEQ multiplex PCR reads, giving one row per CDR3 protein. The sample includes about 210,000 distinct CDR3 sequences, 95% of them seen just once. Source material: CD4+ T cells from PBMCs. Receptors were obtained from a human donor with multiple sclerosis.

In DNA form, the CDR3 reads TGTGCCAGCAGCCAAGAGATACAGGGGGCCAAGGCGGCCAAAAACATTCAGTACTTC. Protein: CASSQEIQGAKAAKNIQYF. The chain links TRBV3-1 to TRBJ2-4; TRBD1 matches 9 bases. CDR1 and CDR2 from the germline V gene are LGHDT and YNNKEL (reference sequence). V trimming: 0 bases; J trimming: 1 base; junction bases outside the gene matches: 10. The CDR3 has 19 residues.

This clonotype was recorded only once. The chain is built from TRBV7-9 and TRBJ1-5; 7 bases align to TRBD1. Germline values: CDR1 SEHNR, CDR2 FQNEAQ (reference sequence). CDR3 length equals 15 residues. V shed 5 bases, J shed 2 bases, and the junction held 6 bases outside the gene matches. The CDR3 sequence: CASSADRVGNQPQHF. The CDR3 nucleotides are TGTGCCAGCAGCGCCGACAGGGTCGGCAATCAGCCCCAGCATTTT.

The rearrangement uses TRBV15 and TRBJ2-3; the D is unclear. The CDR3 runs to 14 residues. The germline V and J ends were trimmed by 3 bases and 5 bases, with 12 bases remaining between them. Germline CDR1 LNHNV, CDR2 YYDKDF (reference sequence). CDR3 in DNA: TGTGCCACCAGCAGGCCCCACGGTGGAGATACGCAGTATTTT. This translates into CATSRPHGGDTQYF.

This chain uses TRBV5-1 with TRBJ1-2; 8 bases match TRBD1. CDR3 length: 13 residues. V was pared by 4 bases and J by 6 bases, with 5 bases of the junction left unmatched. Germline CDR1 reads SGHRS; CDR2 reads YFSETQ. The CDR3 DNA follows: TGCGCCAGCAGCGAACAGGGGGTAGATGGCTACACCTTC. Translation: CASSEQGVDGYTF.

The genes are TRBV28 and TRBJ1-5; D call uncertain. The V and J ends lost 4 bases and 11 bases respectively, with 12 bases between them. The CDR3 extends over 12 amino acids. Germline lookup yields CDR1 MDHEN and CDR2 SYDVKM. This CDR3 reads CASSSVSLAQHF. CDR3 sequence (DNA): TGTGCCAGCAGTTCTGTTAGTTTGGCCCAGCATTTT.

The chain recombines TRBV30 with TRBJ1-2; 7 bases align to TRBD1. Germline V CDR1 and CDR2: GTSNPN, SVGIG (reference sequence). This CDR3 comprises 13 residues. V was clipped by 3 bases and J by 6 bases; unmatched bases: 7. The CDR3 is CAWSNRGYDGYTF. CDR3 DNA sequence: TGTGCCTGGAGCAACAGGGGTTATGATGGCTACACCTTC.

As for this clonotype: At one end, the junction sequence differs from germline, possibly due to a read error. The chain is built from TRBV24-1 and TRBJ2-3; TRBD2 is a possible D gene (6 bases). Germline V gene lookup returns CDR1 KGHDR and CDR2 SFDVKD. This CDR3 region has 14 residues. The CDR3: CATSERVVSDTQYF. As DNA, the CDR3 is TGTGCCACTAGTGAGCGGGTGGTTTCAGATACGCAGTATTTT.

This CDR3 is CSVDGIKGVNTGELFF. The CDR3 bases are TGCAGCGTTGACGGGATTAAAGGGGTGAACACCGGGGAGCTGTTTTTT. The V and J genes are TRBV29-1 and TRBJ2-2, with D perhaps matching TRBD1 or TRBD2 (5 bases each). This CDR3 spans 16 amino acids. Trimming removed 3 bases at V and 1 base at J, with 15 bases between. Germline-derived CDR1 and CDR2 are SQVTM and ANQGSEA.

The chain combines TRBV20-1 with TRBJ1-2; 7 bases align to TRBD1. The length of the CDR3 is 11 residues. Looked up from germline, CDR1 is DFQATT and CDR2 is SNEGSKA (reference sequence). The ends lost 3 bases at V and 7 bases at J; junction bases unmatched: 2. CDR3 bases: TGCAGTGCTAGCGGACAGGTTGGCTACACCTTC. It yields the protein CSASGQVGYTF.

J is TRBJ2-2 and V is TRBV29-1; 9 nucleotides agree with TRBD1. J lost 4 bases, V lost 7 bases, and 4 bases had no gene match. This CDR3 contains 13 residues. Germline V gene data show CDR1 as SQVTM and CDR2 as ANQGSEA. CDR3 nucleotide sequence: TGCAGCGCGCGGACAGGGGCCACCGGGGAGCTGTTTTTT. The encoded protein is CSARTGATGELFF.

V is TRBV30 and J is TRBJ2-1; unclear D gene. CDR3 length equals 13 residues. Germline V gene sequence: CDR1 GTSNPN, CDR2 SVGIG (reference sequence). V dropped 5 bases and J dropped 0 bases, with 8 bases sitting between them. The DNA of the CDR3 is TGTGCCTGGTGCCCGAGCTCCTACAATGAGCAGTTCTTC. This translates into CAWCPSSYNEQFF.

The rearrangement uses TRBV3-1 and TRBJ2-7; D uncertain. Trimming shortened V by 1 base and J by 2 bases, and 12 bases separated the two germline ends. The CDR3 has 15 amino acids. Germline CDR1 and CDR2: LGHDT and YNNKEL (reference sequence). The CDR3 reads CASSQGTPGAYEQYF. For the CDR3, the DNA is TGTGCCAGCAGCCAAGGAACTCCGGGCGCCTACGAGCAGTACTTC.

V is TRBV15 and J is TRBJ2-1, with TRBD2 identical over 9 bases. CDR3 length equals 16 residues. The trim removed 3 bases at V and 5 bases at J, leaving 8 bases unmatched. Germline V CDR1 and CDR2: LNHNV, YYDKDF (reference sequence). CDR3 in amino acids: CATSSPYSGSDNEQFF. CDR3 bases: TGTGCCACCAGCAGCCCTTATAGCGGGAGCGACAATGAGCAGTTCTTC.

V and J are TRBV20-1 and TRBJ2-7; D is ambiguous. The ends were cut back, 0 bases at V and 6 bases at J, with 9 bases in the middle. Germline V gene sequence: CDR1 DFQATT, CDR2 SNEGSKA (reference sequence). This CDR3 has 12 amino acids. As DNA, the CDR3 is TGCAGTGCTAGAGATCTGGCTGGCGAGCAGTACTTC. Its translation: CSARDLAGEQYF.

V gene TRBV29-1 combines with J gene TRBJ1-1, with D perhaps matching TRBD1 (6 bases). Between the trimmed V and J ends, which lost 0 bases and 9 bases, there was a span of 20 bases. The CDR3 has 15 amino acids. Germline-derived CDR1 and CDR2 are SQVTM and ANQGSEA. Written as DNA, the CDR3 is TGCAGCGTTGAAGATCTTCGGGCGGGCAGGGGCAAAGCTTTCTTT. Encoded protein: CSVEDLRAGRGKAFF.

J is TRBJ1-1 and V is TRBV28; D not certain. The germline gives CDR1 MDHEN, CDR2 SYDVKM. The V end lost 1 base, the J end lost 10 bases, and 13 bases lay between the germline ends. The CDR3 runs to 13 residues. CDR3 DNA: TGTGCCAGCAGTTTATTGGAGGGTCGTAGAGCTTTCTTT. Amino acid sequence: CASSLLEGRRAFF.

This rearrangement joins TRBV12-3 or TRBV12-4 to TRBJ1-2; D is unclear. With 10 bases removed from V and 7 bases from J, the gap between germline ends came to 10 bases. The CDR3 length is 10 residues. In DNA, the CDR3 is TGTGCCATCATGGGTGGTGGCTACACCTTC. It codes for CAIMGGGYTF.

The chain combines TRBV30 with TRBJ2-1; D remains unclear. This CDR3 contains 11 residues. Trimming removed 3 bases from V and 5 bases from J, with 5 bases in between. Germline V CDR1 and CDR2: GTSNPN, SVGIG (reference sequence). The CDR3 DNA sequence: TGTGCCTGGAGGGATAACAATGAGCAGTTCTTC. Its translation: CAWRDNNEQFF.

The gene calls are TRBV29-1 and TRBJ2-3; the D call may be TRBD1 or TRBD2 (6 bases each). The CDR3 is 12 amino acids. The germline V gene encodes CDR1 SQVTM and CDR2 ANQGSEA. Trimming took off 7 bases at V and 4 bases at J, with 12 bases between the two ends. As DNA, the CDR3 is TGCAGCGCGAAGGGGGGCTCAGATACGCAGTATTTT. It specifies CSAKGGSDTQYF.

The chain uses TRBV9 and TRBJ1-1, with TRBD1 as a possible D gene (5 bases). CDR1 SGDLS and CDR2 YYNGEE come from the germline V gene. The CDR3 runs to 15 residues. Trimming shortened V by 3 bases and J by 0 bases, and 12 bases separated the two germline ends. The chain's CDR3 is CASSGRAIMNTEAFF. The CDR3 bases are TGTGCCAGCAGCGGCAGGGCGATCATGAACACTGAAGCTTTCTTT.

This clonotype appeared a single time. V and J are TRBV5-1 and TRBJ2-7; D perhaps matches TRBD1 (5 bases). The ends were cut back, 4 bases at V and 4 bases at J, with 21 bases in the middle. The germline V gene encodes CDR1 SGHRS and CDR2 YFSETQ. The CDR3 sequence is 16 residues long. The CDR3 nucleotides are TGCGCCAGCAGCAAAAGTCCCGCAATAACAGGTTACGAGCAGTACTTC. It specifies CASSKSPAITGYEQYF.

The CDR3 DNA is TGCAGTGCTAGAGTGGGGGGGTACGAGCAGTACTTC. It is translated as CSARVGGYEQYF. The gene calls are TRBV20-1 and TRBJ2-7; 7 bases are shared with TRBD2. The V gene's germline CDR1 is DFQATT and CDR2 SNEGSKA (reference sequence). CDR3 length: 12 amino acids. V lost 1 base and J lost 4; bases outside the gene matches: 1.